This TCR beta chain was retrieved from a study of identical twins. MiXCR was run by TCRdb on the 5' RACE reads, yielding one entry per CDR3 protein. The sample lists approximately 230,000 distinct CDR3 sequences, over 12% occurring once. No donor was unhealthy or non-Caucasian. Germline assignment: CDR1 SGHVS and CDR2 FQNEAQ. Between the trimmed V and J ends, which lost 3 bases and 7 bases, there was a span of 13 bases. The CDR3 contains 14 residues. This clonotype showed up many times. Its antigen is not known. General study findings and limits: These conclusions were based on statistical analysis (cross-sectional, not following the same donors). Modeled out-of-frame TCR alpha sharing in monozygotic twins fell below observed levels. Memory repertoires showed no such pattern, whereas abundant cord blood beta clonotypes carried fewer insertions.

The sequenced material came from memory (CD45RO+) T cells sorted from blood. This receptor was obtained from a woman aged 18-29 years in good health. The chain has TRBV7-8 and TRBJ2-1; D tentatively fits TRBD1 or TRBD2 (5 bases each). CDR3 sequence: CASSLVLGENEQFF. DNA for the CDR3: TGTGCCAGCAGCTTGGTACTAGGGGAAAATGAGCAGTTCTTC. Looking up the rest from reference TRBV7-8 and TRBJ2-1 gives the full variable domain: GAGVSQSPRYKVAKRGQDVALRCDPISGHVSLFWYQQALGQGPEFLTYFQNEAQLDKSGLPSDRFFAERPEGSVSTLKIQRTQQEDSAVYLCASSLVLGENEQFFGPGTRLTVL.